The present TCR beta chain was sequenced within a study of blood T cell repertoires in COVID-19. Overall study context: Some COVID-19 samples were acute and others convalescent; all came from the United States, Italy and Spain.

Method: immunoSEQ multiplex PCR; TCRdb's copy keeps in-frame clones and lacks some. The sample consists of around 210,000 clones, around 88% of them appearing once. Germline assignment: CDR1 LGHDT and CDR2 YNNKEL (reference sequence). The CDR3 extends over 14 amino acids. Trimming at V came to 4 bases and at J to 1 base, leaving 4 bases not matched to a gene. The V gene is TRBV3-1 (or the pseudogene TRBV3-2), the J gene TRBJ2-7; 7 bases match TRBD1. The receptor was derived from a man younger than 35 with active or convalescent COVID-19. Source material: peripheral blood. In DNA, the CDR3 is TGTGCCAGCAGCCTGGGACAGAGGTCCTACGAGCAGTACTTC. It specifies CASSLGQRSYEQYF.